This T cell receptor beta chain was profiled in a study of OX40 agonist ivuxolimab in advanced cancers. Study-wide background: Each patient was given ivuxolimab into a vein every 2 weeks, at 0.01 to 10 mg/kg. Study-level points and caveats: Blood T cells, both CD4+ and CD8+, expanded clonally by week 6 at 0.1 to 3.0 mg/kg. Clonal expansion in partial responders at 0.1-3.0 mg/kg ranked among the lowest.

This table comes from immunoSEQ multiplex PCR, and its TCRdb copy is limited to in-frame clones, with some not included. Of 50,000 to 65,000 clones detected, approximately 88% appear once; the ten largest clones hold around 0.61%. Sampling of blood occurred at baseline, cycle 4 day 1, and cycle 7 day 1. V trimming: 4 bases; J trimming: 5 bases; junction bases outside the gene matches: 3. CDR3 size: 13 residues. CDR1 is SGHAT, CDR2 FQNNGV, per germline. On this clone: Its specificity is unknown.

The clonotype originates from an adult with an advanced solid tumor such as melanoma, head and neck, liver or kidney cancer. This rearrangement joins TRBV11-2 to TRBJ1-1; 8 nucleotides match TRBD1. The sample consisted of CD4+ or CD8+ T cells sorted from blood, taken in a trial of the OX40 agonist ivuxolimab. The CDR3 DNA is TGTGCCAGCAGCTCCAGGGGGCTGACTGAAGCTTTCTTT. Protein product: CASSSRGLTEAFF.